Following are 7 T cell receptor beta chains from one sample sequenced in a study of blood T cell repertoires in COVID-19. TCRdb's table, derived via immunoSEQ multiplex PCR, lists solely in-frame clones and lacks some. The sample yields 380,000 or so clones, around 89% seen once. Sequences were obtained from PBMCs or T cells enriched from blood (not recorded which). All receptors come from a woman in her twenties or thirties with acute COVID-19.

This clone was observed a few times. The V call is TRBV19, the J call TRBJ2-2, with 11 positions matching TRBD2. The CDR3 extends over 16 amino acids. Trimming took 5 bases from V and 7 from J; bases not matched to a gene: 9. Germline-derived CDR1 and CDR2 are LNHDA and SQIVND (reference sequence). Here the CDR3 reads CASSLLAGGHGGELFF. DNA for the CDR3: TGTGCCAGTAGTCTTCTAGCGGGGGGCCATGGCGGGGAGCTGTTTTTT.

Only one count was recorded for this clone. The V and J genes are TRBV27 and TRBJ1-2, with 8 bases aligning to TRBD1. This CDR3 has 15 amino acids. Germline trimming cut 0 bases from V and 6 bases from J; bases unmatched to any gene: 6. The germline V gene has CDR1 MNHEY and CDR2 SMNVEV (reference sequence). CDR3 nucleotide sequence: TGTGCCAGCAGTTTATCGCAACAGGGGGAAAATGGCTACACCTTC. It codes for CASSLSQQGENGYTF.

The gene calls are TRBV7-2 and TRBJ2-5; D may be TRBD1 (5 bases). This CDR3 has 17 residues. V lost 0 bases to trimming and J lost 5 bases, with 19 bases between them. From germline, CDR1 is SGHTA and CDR2 FQGNSA. In nucleotides, the CDR3 is TGTGCCAGCAGCTTAGCCTTGGTGCGACAGACCTTCGAGACCCAGTACTTC. Its translation: CASSLALVRQTFETQYF.

The chain's CDR3 is CASSSLLADSYNEQFF. The CDR3 coding sequence is TGTGCCAGCAGCTCATTACTAGCGGACTCCTACAATGAGCAGTTCTTC. V usage is TRBV7-9 and J usage is TRBJ2-1; 8 nucleotides align to TRBD2. V was clipped by 4 bases and J by 0 bases; unmatched bases: 5. This CDR3 is 16 amino acids long. The germline V gene encodes CDR1 SEHNR and CDR2 FQNEAQ (reference sequence).

This chain joins TRBV11-2 and TRBJ1-4; D is possibly TRBD1 (6 bases). Germline CDR1 is SGHAT and CDR2 is FQNNGV. The germline V and J ends were trimmed by 4 bases and 4 bases, with 13 bases remaining between them. This CDR3 is built from 15 residues. The CDR3 region is CASSSRGPLNEKLFF. CDR3 nucleotides: TGTGCCAGCAGCTCCAGGGGCCCACTTAATGAAAAACTGTTTTTT.

The J gene is TRBJ2-1, the V gene TRBV5-1; weak D call: TRBD1 (6 bases). Trimming pared 4 bases from V and 9 bases from J, leaving 11 bases between. Germline V lookup: CDR1 SGHRS, CDR2 YFSETQ. The CDR3 is made up of 12 amino acids. The CDR3 coding sequence is TGCGCCAGCAGCCATAACAGGGTTGAGCAGTTCTTC. Translation: CASSHNRVEQFF.

The chain links TRBV9 to TRBJ1-2, with D tentatively TRBD1 (6 bases). The V end lost 0 bases, the J end lost 0 bases, and 15 bases lay between the germline ends. The germline V gene has CDR1 SGDLS and CDR2 YYNGEE. CDR3 length: 17 residues. CDR3: CASSVGGRADTNYGYTF. The DNA of the CDR3 is TGTGCCAGCAGCGTAGGGGGGCGAGCAGACACTAACTATGGCTACACCTTC.